These T cell receptor beta chains were read from a single sample in a study of T and B cells in COVID-19 patients. TCRdb analysed the multiplex PCR reads with MiXCR anew, one entry per CDR3 protein. Here the sample spans tens of thousands of distinct CDR3 sequences, around a third being singletons. Sequencing input: blood. The receptors come from a human donor who had recovered from COVID-19. Both conserved end residues are part of each CDR3.

v_gene | CDR3aa
TRBV19 | CASRRDRFEKLFF
TRBV13 | CASSLVGNSETQYF
TRBV19 | CASTRVGEDTEAFF
TRBV27 | CASSLGASGAETQYF
TRBV6-4 | CASSPSGTYNEQFF
TRBV19 | CASSSPSQGIDGYTF
TRBV19 | CTSSLGPVGYTF
TRBV6-2/TRBV6-3 | CASSYARGLNSNQPQHF
TRBV5-5 | CASNTGTGPYYGYTF
TRBV15 | CATSRAGGGSEAKNIQYF
TRBV12-3/TRBV12-4 | CASSPAVGELFF
TRBV6-6 | CASNPDSTISGANVLTF
TRBV5-6 | CASSGSGWSGNTIYF
TRBV20-1 | CSAQYRGRANYNEQFF
TRBV20-1 | CSARVVGGWTQYF
TRBV19 | CASTLGREGNRQFF
TRBV6-2/TRBV6-3 | CASSFRDRGNGYTF
TRBV6-2/TRBV6-3 | CASSVGLGEKYEQFF
TRBV24-1 | CATSDPGVGQPQHF
TRBV12-3/TRBV12-4 | CASSMTGFTEAFF
TRBV28 | CASSLDGNTEAFF
TRBV6-2/TRBV6-3 | CASSYLGGSYNEQFF
TRBV7-2 | CASSSLGTRDTQYF
TRBV20-1 | CSATHQTSNYGYTF
TRBV29-1 | CSVDPGQGPGTQYF
TRBV6-6 | CASSRVLGELFF
TRBV6-5 | CASSASWGSNQPQHF